One sample yielded the 15 T cell receptor beta chains listed below, sequenced in a study of T cell changes during pregnancy in multiple sclerosis. The repertoire was sequenced with immunoSEQ multiplex PCR; TCRdb's copy has only in-frame clones and lacks some. The table has tens of thousands of clones, roughly nine tenths seen once; the top ten hold about 0.85%. The sequences come from peripheral blood, collected before pregnancy. The receptors shown here come from a female donor with multiple sclerosis, enrolled in a pregnancy study.

The genes are TRBV9 and TRBJ1-5, with D possibly matching TRBD1 (5 bases). The CDR3 length is 15 residues. V shed 1 base and J shed 0 bases, with 8 bases lying between them. Per germline, CDR1 SGDLS and CDR2 YYNGEE. The CDR3 is CASSVTGDSNQPQHF. The CDR3 DNA reads as TGTGCCAGCAGCGTAACAGGAGATAGCAATCAGCCCCAGCATTTT.

This sequence joins TRBV5-4 and TRBJ2-7, with D possibly being TRBD1 (6 bases). The germline gives CDR1 SGHNT, CDR2 YYREEE (reference sequence). Trimming cost V 3 bases and J 0 bases, with 13 bases left between them. The CDR3 loop spans 15 amino acids. CDR3 DNA sequence: TGTGCCAGCAGCTGGCAGGGGCAGCTCTCCTACGAGCAGTACTTC. Translated, it gives CASSWQGQLSYEQYF.

The sample holds a few counts of this clone. The chain carries TRBV2 and TRBJ1-5, with D possibly being TRBD1 (5 bases). V gave up 6 bases and J gave up 3 bases, with 9 bases separating them. Looked up from germline, CDR1 is SNHLY and CDR2 is FYNNEI. The CDR3 contains 13 residues. The CDR3 protein is CASSRDFNQPQHF. The CDR3 bases are TGTGCCAGCAGCAGGGATTTCAATCAGCCCCAGCATTTT.

The chain combines TRBV29-1 with TRBJ2-7; TRBD2 agrees at 8 bases. There are 11 residues in the CDR3. Germline V gene data show CDR1 as SQVTM and CDR2 as ANQGSEA. Unmatched junction bases numbered 3, after V lost 4 bases and J lost 7 bases. The CDR3: CSVVAGWEQYF. In DNA form, the CDR3 reads TGCAGCGTTGTAGCGGGGTGGGAGCAGTACTTC.

The rearrangement joins TRBV6-1 to TRBJ1-2; no clear D gene. Trimming took off 1 base at V and 7 bases at J, with 10 bases between the two ends. There are 13 residues in the CDR3. From germline, CDR1 is MNHNS and CDR2 SASEGT. CDR3 region: CASSEGHLIGYTF. In DNA form, the CDR3 reads TGTGCCAGCAGTGAAGGACACCTAATTGGCTACACCTTC.

J is TRBJ2-5 and V is TRBV15; 7 bases match TRBD2. Trimming cost V 5 bases and J 11 bases; bases outside gene matches: 23. This CDR3 has 17 residues. The germline CDR1 and CDR2 sequences are LNHNV and YYDKDF (reference sequence). CDR3 sequence: CATSGRTAGRVLGEQYF. In DNA form, the CDR3 reads TGTGCCACCAGCGGACGTACAGCAGGGAGGGTACTAGGGGAGCAGTACTTC.

The CDR3 DNA reads TGCGCCAGCAGCCGGGGGACAGGGCAAGATACGCAGTATTTT. Translation gives CASSRGTGQDTQYF. The chain is built from TRBV4-1 and TRBJ2-3; 9 bases agree with TRBD1. The CDR3 contains 14 residues. V trimming: 4 bases; J trimming: 5 bases; junction bases outside the gene matches: 4. The germline V gene has CDR1 MGHRA and CDR2 YSYEKL.

The genes are TRBV29-1 and TRBJ1-2; 8 bases are a match to TRBD1. The CDR3 is 11 amino acids. Germline V lookup: CDR1 SQVTM, CDR2 ANQGSEA. J was trimmed by 8 bases and V by 7 bases; bases with no gene match: 6. The CDR3 bases are TGCAGCGGGCAGGGGGCCCAAGGCTACACCTTC. Translating gives CSGQGAQGYTF.

V and J are TRBV4-2 and TRBJ2-7; D gene unclear. CDR1 and CDR2 from the germline V gene are LGHNA and YNFKEQ. Trimming cost V 0 bases and J 4 bases, with 7 bases left between them. CDR3 length: 13 amino acids. The chain's CDR3 is CASSQDLGYEQYF. The CDR3 DNA is TGTGCCAGCAGCCAAGATCTAGGTTACGAGCAGTACTTC.

The CDR3 DNA reads as TGTGCCAGCAGTGGACAGGGGCTCTCCTACGAGCAGTACTTC. Translated, it gives CASSGQGLSYEQYF. This rearrangement joins TRBV2 to TRBJ2-7; 8 bases align to TRBD1. The CDR3 is 14 residues long. Germline CDR1 reads SNHLY; CDR2 reads FYNNEI. The ends lost 4 bases at V and 0 bases at J; junction bases unmatched: 2. The full variable domain, with the rest looked up from reference TRBV2 and TRBJ2-7, is EPEVTQTPSHQVTQMGQEVILRCVPISNHLYFYWYRQILGQKVEFLVSFYNNEISEKSEIFDDQFSVERPDGSNFTLKIRSTKLEDSAMYFCASSGQGLSYEQYFGPGTRLTVT.

This chain connects TRBV7-8 to TRBJ1-4; tentative D call: TRBD1 (5 bases). V was pared by 3 bases and J by 5 bases, with 13 bases between. The CDR3 consists of 15 residues. The V gene's germline CDR1 is SGHVS and CDR2 FQNEAQ. CDR3 region: CASSLRGRENEKLFF. Written as DNA, the CDR3 is TGTGCCAGCAGCTTGCGGGGGAGGGAAAATGAAAAACTGTTTTTT.

V gene TRBV7-3 combines with J gene TRBJ2-7, with 10 nucleotides matching TRBD1. V gave up 2 bases and J gave up 5 bases; unmatched junction bases: 3. The germline V gene encodes CDR1 SGHTA and CDR2 FQGTGA. The CDR3 runs to 14 residues. The CDR3 spells CASSLRGTGDEQYF. The CDR3 DNA is TGTGCCAGCAGCTTACGGGGGACAGGGGACGAGCAGTACTTC.

The V gene is TRBV5-6, the J gene TRBJ2-7; 9 nucleotides line up with TRBD1. V lost 5 bases, J lost 2 bases, and 11 bases stayed unmatched. The CDR3 length is 16 residues. CDR1 and CDR2 from the germline V gene are SGHDT and YYEEEE. CDR3 protein: CASRLRFRTGAYEQYF. The CDR3 DNA reads as TGTGCCAGCAGACTTAGGTTCCGGACAGGGGCCTACGAGCAGTACTTC.

The chain carries TRBV7-8 and TRBJ1-5; D not resolved. The CDR3 extends over 14 amino acids. V was clipped by 1 base and J by 7 bases, with 11 bases between them. Germline loops: CDR1 SGHVS, CDR2 FQNEAQ. CDR3 residues: CASSLEVFGQPQHF. DNA for the CDR3: TGTGCCAGCAGCTTAGAGGTCTTCGGGCAGCCCCAGCATTTT.

The chain has TRBV7-9 and TRBJ2-1; D is unresolved. Germline loops: CDR1 SEHNR, CDR2 FQNEAQ (reference sequence). This CDR3 is built from 14 residues. V lost 5 bases, J lost 7 bases, and 15 bases lay in between. DNA of the CDR3: TGTGCCAGCAGCCCCGGTGTCTCCTTTAATGAGCAGTTCTTC. It specifies CASSPGVSFNEQFF.